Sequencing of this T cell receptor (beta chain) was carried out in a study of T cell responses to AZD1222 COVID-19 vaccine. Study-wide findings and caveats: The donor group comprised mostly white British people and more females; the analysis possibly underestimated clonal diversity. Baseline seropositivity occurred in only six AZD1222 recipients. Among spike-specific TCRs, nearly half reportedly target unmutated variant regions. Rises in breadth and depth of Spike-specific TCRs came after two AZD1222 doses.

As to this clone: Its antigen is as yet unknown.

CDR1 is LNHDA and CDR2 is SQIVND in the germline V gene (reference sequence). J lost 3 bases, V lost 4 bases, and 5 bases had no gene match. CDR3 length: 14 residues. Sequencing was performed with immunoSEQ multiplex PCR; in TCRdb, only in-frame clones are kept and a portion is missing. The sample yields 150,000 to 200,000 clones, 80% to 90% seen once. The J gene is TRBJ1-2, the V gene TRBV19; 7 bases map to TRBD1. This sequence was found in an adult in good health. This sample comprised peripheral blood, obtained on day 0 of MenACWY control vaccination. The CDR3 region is CASSTAGGDYGYTF. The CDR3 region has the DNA TGTGCCAGTAGTACCGCAGGGGGAGACTATGGCTACACCTTC. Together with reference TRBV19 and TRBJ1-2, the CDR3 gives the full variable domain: DGGITQSPKYLFRKEGQNVTLSCEQNLNHDAMYWYRQDPGQGLRLIYYSQIVNDFQKGDIAEGYSVSREKKESFPLTVTSAQKNPTAFYLCASSTAGGDYGYTFGSGTRLTVV.